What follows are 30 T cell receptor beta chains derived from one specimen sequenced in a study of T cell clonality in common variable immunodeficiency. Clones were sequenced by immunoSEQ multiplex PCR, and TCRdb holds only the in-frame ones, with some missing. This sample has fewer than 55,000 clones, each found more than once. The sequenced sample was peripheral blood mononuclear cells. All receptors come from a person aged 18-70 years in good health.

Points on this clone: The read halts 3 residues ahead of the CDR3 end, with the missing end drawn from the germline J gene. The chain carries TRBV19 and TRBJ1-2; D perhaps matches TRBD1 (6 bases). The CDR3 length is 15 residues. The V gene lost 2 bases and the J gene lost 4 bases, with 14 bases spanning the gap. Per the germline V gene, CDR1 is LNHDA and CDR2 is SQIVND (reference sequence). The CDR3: CASSINRAASYGYTF. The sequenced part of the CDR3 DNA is TGTGCCAGTAGTATAAACAGGGCGGCGAGCTATGGC. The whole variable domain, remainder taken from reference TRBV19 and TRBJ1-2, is DGGITQSPKYLFRKEGQNVTLSCEQNLNHDAMYWYRQDPGQGLRLIYYSQIVNDFQKGDIAEGYSVSREKKESFPLTVTSAQKNPTAFYLCASSINRAASYGYTFGSGTRLTVV.

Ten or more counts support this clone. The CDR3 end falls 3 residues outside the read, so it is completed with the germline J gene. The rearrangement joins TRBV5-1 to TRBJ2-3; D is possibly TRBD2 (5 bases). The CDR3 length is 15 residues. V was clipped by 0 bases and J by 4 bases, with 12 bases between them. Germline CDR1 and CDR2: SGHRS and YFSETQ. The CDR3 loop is CASSLGLSSPDTQYF. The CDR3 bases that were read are TGCGCCAGCAGCTTGGGACTATCCAGCCCAGATACG.

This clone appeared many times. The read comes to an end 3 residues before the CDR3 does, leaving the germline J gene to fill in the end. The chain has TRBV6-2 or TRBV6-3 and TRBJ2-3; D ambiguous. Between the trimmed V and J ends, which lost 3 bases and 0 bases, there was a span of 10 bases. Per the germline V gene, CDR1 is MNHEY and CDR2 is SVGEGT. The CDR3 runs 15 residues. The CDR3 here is CASSYMFGSTDTQYF. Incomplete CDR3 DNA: TGTGCCAGCAGTTATATGTTCGGGAGCACAGATACG.

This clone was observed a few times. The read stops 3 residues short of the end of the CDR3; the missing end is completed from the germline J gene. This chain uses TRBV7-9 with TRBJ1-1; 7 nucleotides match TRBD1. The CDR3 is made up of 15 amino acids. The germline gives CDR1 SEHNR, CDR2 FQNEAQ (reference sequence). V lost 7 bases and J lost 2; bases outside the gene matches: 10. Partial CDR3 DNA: TGTGCCAGCACCCCTCAGGGGGTACTTAACACTGAA. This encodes CASTPQGVLNTE. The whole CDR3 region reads CASTPQGVLNTEAFF.

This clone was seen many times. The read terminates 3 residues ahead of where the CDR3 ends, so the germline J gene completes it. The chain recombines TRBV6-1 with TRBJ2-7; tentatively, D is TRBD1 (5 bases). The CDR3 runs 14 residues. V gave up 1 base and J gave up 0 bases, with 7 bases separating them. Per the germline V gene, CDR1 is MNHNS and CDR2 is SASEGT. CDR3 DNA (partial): TGTGCCAGCAGTGAAGGACAGATCTCCTACGAG. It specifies CASSEGQISYE. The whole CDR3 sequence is CASSEGQISYEQYF.

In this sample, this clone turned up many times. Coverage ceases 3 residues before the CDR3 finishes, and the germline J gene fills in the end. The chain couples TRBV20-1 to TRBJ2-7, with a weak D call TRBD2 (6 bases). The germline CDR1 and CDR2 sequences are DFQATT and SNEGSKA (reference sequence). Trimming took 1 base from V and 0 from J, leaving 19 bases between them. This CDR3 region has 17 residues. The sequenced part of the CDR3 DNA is TGCAGTGCTAGAGGTTACCTTATAGCGGCCCCCTCCTACGAG. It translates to CSARGYLIAAPSYE. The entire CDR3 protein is CSARGYLIAAPSYEQYF.

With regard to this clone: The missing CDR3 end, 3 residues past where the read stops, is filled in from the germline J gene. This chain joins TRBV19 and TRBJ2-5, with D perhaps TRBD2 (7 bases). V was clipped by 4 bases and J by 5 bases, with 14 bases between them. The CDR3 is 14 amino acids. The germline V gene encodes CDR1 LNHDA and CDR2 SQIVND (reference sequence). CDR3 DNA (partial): TGTGCCAGTAGTAGGGGGGGCTCTCGGGAGACC. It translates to CASSRGGSRET. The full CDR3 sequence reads CASSRGGSRETQYF. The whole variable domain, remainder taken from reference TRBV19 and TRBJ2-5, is DGGITQSPKYLFRKEGQNVTLSCEQNLNHDAMYWYRQDPGQGLRLIYYSQIVNDFQKGDIAEGYSVSREKKESFPLTVTSAQKNPTAFYLCASSRGGSRETQYFGPGTRLLVL.

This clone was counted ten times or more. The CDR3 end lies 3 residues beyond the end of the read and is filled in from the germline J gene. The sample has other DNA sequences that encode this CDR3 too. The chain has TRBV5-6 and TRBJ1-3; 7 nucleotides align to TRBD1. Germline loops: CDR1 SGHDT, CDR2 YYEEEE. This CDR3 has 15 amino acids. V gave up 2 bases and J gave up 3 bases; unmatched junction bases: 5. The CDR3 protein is CASSLTGDVGNTIYF. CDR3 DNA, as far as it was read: TGTGCCAGCAGCTTAACAGGGGACGTTGGAAACACC. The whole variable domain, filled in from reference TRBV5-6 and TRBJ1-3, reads DAGVTQSPTHLIKTRGQQVTLRCSPKSGHDTVSWYQQALGQGPQFIFQYYEEEERQRGNFPDRFSGHQFPNYSSELNVNALLLGDSALYLCASSLTGDVGNTIYFGEGSWLTVV.

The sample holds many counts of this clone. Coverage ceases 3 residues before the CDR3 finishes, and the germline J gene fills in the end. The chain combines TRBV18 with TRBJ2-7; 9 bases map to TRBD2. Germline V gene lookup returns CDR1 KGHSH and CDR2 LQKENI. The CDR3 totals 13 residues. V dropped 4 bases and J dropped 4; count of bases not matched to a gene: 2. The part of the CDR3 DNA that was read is TGTGCCAGCTCACTAGCGGGGGAGTACGAG. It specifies CASSLAGEYE. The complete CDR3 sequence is CASSLAGEYEQYF.

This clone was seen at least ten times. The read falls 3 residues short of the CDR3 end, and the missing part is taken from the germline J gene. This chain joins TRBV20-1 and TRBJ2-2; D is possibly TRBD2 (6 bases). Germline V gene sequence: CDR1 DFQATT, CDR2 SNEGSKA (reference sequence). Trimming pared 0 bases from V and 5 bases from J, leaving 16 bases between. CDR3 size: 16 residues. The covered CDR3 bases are TGCAGTGCTAGAGACGGAGGGGTAGTAGGGACCGGGGAG. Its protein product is CSARDGGVVGTGE. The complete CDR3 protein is CSARDGGVVGTGELFF.

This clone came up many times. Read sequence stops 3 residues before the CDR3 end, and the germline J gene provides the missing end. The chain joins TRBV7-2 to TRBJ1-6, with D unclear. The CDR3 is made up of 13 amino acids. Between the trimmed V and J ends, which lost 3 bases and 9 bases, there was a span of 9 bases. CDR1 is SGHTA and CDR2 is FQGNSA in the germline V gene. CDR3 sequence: CASSFDTLSPLHF. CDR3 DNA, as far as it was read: TGTGCCAGCAGCTTTGACACACTTTCACCC.

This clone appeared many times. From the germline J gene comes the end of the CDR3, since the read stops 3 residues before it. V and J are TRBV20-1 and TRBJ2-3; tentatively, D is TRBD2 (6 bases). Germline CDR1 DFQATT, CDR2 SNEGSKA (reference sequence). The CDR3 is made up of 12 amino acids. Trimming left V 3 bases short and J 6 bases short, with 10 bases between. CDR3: CSASLASDTQYF. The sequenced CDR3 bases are TGCAGTGCTAGCCTAGCGTCGGATACG.

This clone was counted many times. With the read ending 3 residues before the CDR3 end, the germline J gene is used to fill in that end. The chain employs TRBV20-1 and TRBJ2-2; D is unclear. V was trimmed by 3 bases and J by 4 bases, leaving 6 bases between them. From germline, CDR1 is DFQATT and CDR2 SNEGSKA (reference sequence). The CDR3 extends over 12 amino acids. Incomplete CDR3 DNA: TGCAGTGCTAGCGCGAGCACCGGGGAG. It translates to CSASASTGE. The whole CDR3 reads CSASASTGELFF.

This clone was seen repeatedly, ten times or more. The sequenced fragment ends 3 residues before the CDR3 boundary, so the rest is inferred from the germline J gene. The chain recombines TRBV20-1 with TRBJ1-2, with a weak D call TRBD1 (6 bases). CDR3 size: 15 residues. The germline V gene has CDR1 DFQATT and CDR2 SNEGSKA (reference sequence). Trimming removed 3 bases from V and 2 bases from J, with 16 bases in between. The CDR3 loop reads CSASKQGSANYGYTF. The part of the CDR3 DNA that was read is TGCAGTGCTAGTAAACAGGGAAGTGCAAACTATGGC.

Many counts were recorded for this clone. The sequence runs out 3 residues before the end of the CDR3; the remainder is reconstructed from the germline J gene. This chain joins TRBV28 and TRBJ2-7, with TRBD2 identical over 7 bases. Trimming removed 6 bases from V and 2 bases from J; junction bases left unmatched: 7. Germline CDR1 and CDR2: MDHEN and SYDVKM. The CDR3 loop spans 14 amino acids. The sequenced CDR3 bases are TGTGCCAGCAGCCAAGGGGACTATACCTACGAG. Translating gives CASSQGDYTYE. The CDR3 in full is CASSQGDYTYEQYF.

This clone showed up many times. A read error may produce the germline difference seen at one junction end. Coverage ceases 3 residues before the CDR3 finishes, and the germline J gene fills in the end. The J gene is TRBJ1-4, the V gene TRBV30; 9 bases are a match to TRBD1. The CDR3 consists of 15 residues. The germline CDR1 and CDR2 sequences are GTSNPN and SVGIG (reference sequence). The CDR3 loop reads CAWSPGTGSYETLFF. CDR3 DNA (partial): TGTGCCTGGAGCCCCGGGACAGGGAGTTATGAAACA.

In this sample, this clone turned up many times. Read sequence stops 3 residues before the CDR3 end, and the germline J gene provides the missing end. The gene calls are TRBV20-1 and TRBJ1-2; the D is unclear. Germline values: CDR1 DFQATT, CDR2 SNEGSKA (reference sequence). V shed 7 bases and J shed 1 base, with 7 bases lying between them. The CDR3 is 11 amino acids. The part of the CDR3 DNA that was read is TGCAGTGAACAGAATAACTATGGC. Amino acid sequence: CSEQNNYG. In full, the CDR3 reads CSEQNNYGYTF.

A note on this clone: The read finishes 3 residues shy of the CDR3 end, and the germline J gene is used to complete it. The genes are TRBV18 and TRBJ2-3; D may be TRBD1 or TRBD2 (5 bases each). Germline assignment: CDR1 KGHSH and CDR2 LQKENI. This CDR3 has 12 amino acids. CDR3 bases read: TGTGCCAGCTCACCGAGAGGGGAGACG. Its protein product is CASSPRGET. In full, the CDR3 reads CASSPRGETQYF.

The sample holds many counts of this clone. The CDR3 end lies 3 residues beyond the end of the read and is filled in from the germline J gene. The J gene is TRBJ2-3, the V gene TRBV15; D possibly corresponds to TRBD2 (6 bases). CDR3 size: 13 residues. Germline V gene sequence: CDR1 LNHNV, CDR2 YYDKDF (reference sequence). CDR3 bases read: TGTGCCACCAGCGCTCAAATAGCGGAAGCG. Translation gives CATSAQIAEA. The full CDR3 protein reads CATSAQIAEAQYF.

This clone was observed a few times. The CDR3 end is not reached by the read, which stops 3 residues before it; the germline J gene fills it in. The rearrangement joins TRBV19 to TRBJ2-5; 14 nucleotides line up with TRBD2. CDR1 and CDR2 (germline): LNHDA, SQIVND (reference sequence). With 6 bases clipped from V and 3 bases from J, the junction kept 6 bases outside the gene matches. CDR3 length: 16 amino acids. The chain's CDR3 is CASSPRLAGGKETQYF. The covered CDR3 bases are TGTGCCAGTAGCCCTCGACTAGCGGGAGGGAAAGAGACC.

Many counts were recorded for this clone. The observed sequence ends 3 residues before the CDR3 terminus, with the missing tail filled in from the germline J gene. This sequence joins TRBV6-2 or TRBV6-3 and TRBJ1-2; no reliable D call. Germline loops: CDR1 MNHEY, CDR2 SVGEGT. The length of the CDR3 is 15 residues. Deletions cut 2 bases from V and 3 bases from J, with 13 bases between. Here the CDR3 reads CASSYGISGYYGYTF. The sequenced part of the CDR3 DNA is TGTGCCAGCAGTTACGGTATCTCGGGGTACTATGGC.

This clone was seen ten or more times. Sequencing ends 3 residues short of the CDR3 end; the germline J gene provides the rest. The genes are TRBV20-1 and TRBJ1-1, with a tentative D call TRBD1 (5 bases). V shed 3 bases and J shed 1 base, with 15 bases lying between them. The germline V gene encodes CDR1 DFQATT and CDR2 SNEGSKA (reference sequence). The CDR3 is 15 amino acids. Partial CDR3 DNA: TGCAGTGCTAGTGACGCAGGGTCTCAGAACACTGAA. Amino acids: CSASDAGSQNTE. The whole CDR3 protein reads CSASDAGSQNTEAFF.

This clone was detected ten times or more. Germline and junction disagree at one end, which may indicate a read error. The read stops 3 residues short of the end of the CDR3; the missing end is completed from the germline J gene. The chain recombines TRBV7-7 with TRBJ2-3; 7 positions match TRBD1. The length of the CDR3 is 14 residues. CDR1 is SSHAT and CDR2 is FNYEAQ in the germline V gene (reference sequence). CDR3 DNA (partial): TGTGCTAGCAGCTTGGGACAGATCACAGATACG. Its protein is CASSLGQITDT. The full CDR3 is CASSLGQITDTQYF. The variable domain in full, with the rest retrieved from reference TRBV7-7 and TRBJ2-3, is GAGVSQSPRYKVTKRGQDVTLRCDPISSHATLYWYQQALGQGPEFLTYFNYEAQPDKSGLPSDRFSAERPEGSISTLTIQRTEQRDSAMYRCASSLGQITDTQYFGPGTRLTVL.

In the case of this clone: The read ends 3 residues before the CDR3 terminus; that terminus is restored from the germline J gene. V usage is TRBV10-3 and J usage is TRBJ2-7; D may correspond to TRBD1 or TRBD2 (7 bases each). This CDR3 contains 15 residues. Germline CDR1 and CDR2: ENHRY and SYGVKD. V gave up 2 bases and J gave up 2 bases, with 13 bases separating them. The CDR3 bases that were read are TGTGCCATCAGTGAGGGAGGGAGGGGGCCCTACGAG. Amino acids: CAISEGGRGPYE. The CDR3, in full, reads CAISEGGRGPYEQYF.

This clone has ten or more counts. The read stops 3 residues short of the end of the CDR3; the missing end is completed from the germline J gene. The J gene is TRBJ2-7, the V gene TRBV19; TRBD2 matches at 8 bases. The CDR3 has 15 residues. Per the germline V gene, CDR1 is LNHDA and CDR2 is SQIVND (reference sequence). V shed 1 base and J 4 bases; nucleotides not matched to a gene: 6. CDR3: CASSIAGGAFYEQYF. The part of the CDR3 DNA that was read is TGTGCCAGTAGTATAGCCGGGGGGGCATTTTACGAG.

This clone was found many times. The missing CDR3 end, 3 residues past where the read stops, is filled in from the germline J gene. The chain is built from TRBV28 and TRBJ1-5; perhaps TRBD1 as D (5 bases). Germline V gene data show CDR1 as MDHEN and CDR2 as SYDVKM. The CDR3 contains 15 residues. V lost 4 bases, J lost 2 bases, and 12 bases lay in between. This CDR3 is CASSSIQGGNQPQHF. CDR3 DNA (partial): TGTGCCAGCAGTTCGATCCAGGGAGGCAATCAGCCC. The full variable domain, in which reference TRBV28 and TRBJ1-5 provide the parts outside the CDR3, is DVKVTQSSRYLVKRTGEKVFLECVQDMDHENMFWYRQDPGLGLRLIYFSYDVKMKEKGDIPEGYSVSREKKERFSLILESASTNQTSMYLCASSSIQGGNQPQHFGDGTRLSIL.

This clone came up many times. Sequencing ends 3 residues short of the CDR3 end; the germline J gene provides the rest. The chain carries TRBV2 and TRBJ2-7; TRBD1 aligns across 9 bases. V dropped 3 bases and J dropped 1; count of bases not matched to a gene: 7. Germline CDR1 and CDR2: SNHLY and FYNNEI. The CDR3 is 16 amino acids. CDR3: CASSESSGTGSYEQYF. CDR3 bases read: TGTGCCAGCAGTGAGTCATCAGGGACAGGGTCCTACGAG.

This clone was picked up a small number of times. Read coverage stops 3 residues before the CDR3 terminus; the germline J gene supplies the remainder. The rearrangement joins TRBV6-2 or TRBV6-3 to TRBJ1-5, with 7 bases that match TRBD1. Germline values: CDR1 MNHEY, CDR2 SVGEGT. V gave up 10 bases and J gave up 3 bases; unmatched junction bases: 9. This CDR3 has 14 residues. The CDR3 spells CATTAGGTNQPQHF. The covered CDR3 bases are TGTGCCACCACGGCAGGGGGTACCAATCAGCCC.

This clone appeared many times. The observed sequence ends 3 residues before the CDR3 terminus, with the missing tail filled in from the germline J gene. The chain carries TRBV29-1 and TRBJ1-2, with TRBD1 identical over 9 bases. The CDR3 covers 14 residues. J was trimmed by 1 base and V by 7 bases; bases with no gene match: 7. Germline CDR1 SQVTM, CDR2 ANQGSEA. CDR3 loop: CSAAQGASNYGYTF. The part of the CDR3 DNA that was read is TGCAGCGCCGCACAGGGGGCGAGTAACTATGGC.

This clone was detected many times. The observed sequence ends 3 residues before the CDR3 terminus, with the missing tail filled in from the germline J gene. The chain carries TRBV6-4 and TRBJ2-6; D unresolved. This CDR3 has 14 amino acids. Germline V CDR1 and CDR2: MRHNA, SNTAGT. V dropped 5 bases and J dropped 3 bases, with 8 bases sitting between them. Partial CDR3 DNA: TGTGCCAGCAGTTTCTCTCTTGGGGCCAACGTC. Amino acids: CASSFSLGANV. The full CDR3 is CASSFSLGANVLTF.